What follows are 10 T cell receptor beta chains derived from one specimen sequenced in a study of shared clonotypes between healthy human individuals. As defined, naive CD8 cells were CD45RO-negative and positively selected for CCR7, with terminally differentiated effector memory CD45RA+ cells excluded. Repertoires were generated with immunoSEQ multiplex PCR, while TCRdb's copy carries only in-frame clones and drops some. The table has about 2 million clones, approximately 94% seen once; the top ten hold around 1.1%. Sequenced material: naive CD8+ T cells sorted from blood. The receptor source for this set is a man in his late teens or twenties in good health.

CDR3 residues: CASSQARAVNTEAFF. CDR3 coding DNA: TGTGCCAGCAGCCAAGCAAGGGCGGTGAACACTGAAGCTTTCTTT. The chain links TRBV4-2 to TRBJ1-1; D remains unclear. V was cut by 1 base and J by 0 bases, with 9 bases left in between. The germline CDR1 and CDR2 sequences are LGHNA and YNFKEQ. This CDR3 comprises 15 residues.

This chain connects TRBV9 to TRBJ2-7; 10 bases map to TRBD2. The length of the CDR3 is 15 residues. V was pared by 0 bases and J by 2 bases, with 2 bases of the junction left unmatched. From germline, CDR1 is SGDLS and CDR2 YYNGEE. This CDR3 is CASSVATSGPYEQYF. Here the CDR3 DNA reads TGTGCCAGCAGCGTAGCGACTAGCGGGCCCTACGAGCAGTACTTC.

The J gene is TRBJ2-7, the V gene TRBV27; D call uncertain. The CDR3 has 13 residues. The germline V and J ends were trimmed by 5 bases and 0 bases, with 8 bases remaining between them. Germline CDR1 reads MNHEY; CDR2 reads SMNVEV (reference sequence). In DNA form, the CDR3 reads TGTGCCAGCAGTCCCCTCGACTCCTACGAGCAGTACTTC. This sequence encodes CASSPLDSYEQYF.

V usage is TRBV6-5 and J usage is TRBJ2-7, with D perhaps TRBD1 (6 bases). The CDR3 is made up of 13 amino acids. The germline CDR1 and CDR2 sequences are MNHEY and SVGAGI. V lost 4 bases to trimming and J lost 3 bases, with 10 bases between them. The CDR3 bases are TGTGCCAGCAGTTGGGGGCCCGGCTACGAGCAGTACTTC. This gives the protein CASSWGPGYEQYF.

Turning to this clone: This sample also contains other DNA sequences that code for the same CDR3. The chain employs TRBV10-1 and TRBJ2-5, with D possibly called TRBD1 or TRBD2 (6 bases each). Trimming took 0 bases from V and 4 from J, leaving 9 bases between them. The CDR3 loop spans 14 amino acids. The germline CDR1 and CDR2 sequences are WNHNN and SYGVQD (reference sequence). CDR3 sequence (DNA): TGCGCCAGCAGTGAGTCAGGGGGGCCAGAGACCCAGTACTTC. Translated: CASSESGGPETQYF.

The chain links TRBV7-6 to TRBJ2-7; 8 positions match TRBD2. The CDR3 contains 16 residues. The V gene end was trimmed by 4 bases and the J gene end by 4 bases; junction bases not matched to a gene: 12. CDR1 and CDR2 from the germline V gene are SGHVS and FNYEAQ. In nucleotides, the CDR3 is TGTGCCAGCAGCTCCAAAGGGACGGGGGGGAGTTACGAGCAGTACTTC. This gives the protein CASSSKGTGGSYEQYF.

The CDR3 nucleotides are TGTGCCAGCAGCCTCAGGAACCAAGAGACCCAGTACTTC. It translates to CASSLRNQETQYF. The rearrangement uses TRBV13 and TRBJ2-5, with unresolved D. This CDR3 region has 13 residues. Trimming cost V 5 bases and J 0 bases, with 7 bases left between them. Germline CDR1 PRHDT, CDR2 FYEKMQ (reference sequence). The variable domain in full, completed from reference TRBV13 and TRBJ2-5, reads AAGVIQSPRHLIKEKRETATLKCYPIPRHDTVYWYQQGPGQDPQFLISFYEKMQSDKGSIPDRFSAQQFSDYHSELNMSSLELGDSALYFCASSLRNQETQYFGPGTRLLVL.

This sequence joins TRBV7-9 and TRBJ2-7; the D gene could be TRBD1 or TRBD2 (7 bases each). The CDR3 extends over 13 amino acids. In germline, CDR1 is SEHNR, CDR2 FQNEAQ (reference sequence). Trimming removed 6 bases from V and 2 bases from J, with 11 bases in between. As DNA, the CDR3 is TGTGCCAGCAGGCGGGGGACAGCCTACGAGCAGTACTTC. Its protein is CASRRGTAYEQYF.

This chain uses TRBV19 with TRBJ2-3; D is perhaps TRBD2 (6 bases). Germline V gives CDR1 LNHDA, CDR2 SQIVND (reference sequence). The CDR3 has 14 residues. V dropped 5 bases and J dropped 3 bases, with 12 bases sitting between them. The CDR3 DNA follows: TGTGCCAGTAGTTCAACTGGGGGGACAGATACGCAGTATTTT. This translates into CASSSTGGTDTQYF.

The genes are TRBV29-1 and TRBJ1-1, with D uncertain. The CDR3 runs to 11 residues. V gave up 7 bases and J gave up 4 bases, with 10 bases separating them. The germline gives CDR1 SQVTM, CDR2 ANQGSEA. CDR3 coding DNA: TGCAGCGCGGGGTACGGCACTGAAGCTTTCTTT. This encodes CSAGYGTEAFF.